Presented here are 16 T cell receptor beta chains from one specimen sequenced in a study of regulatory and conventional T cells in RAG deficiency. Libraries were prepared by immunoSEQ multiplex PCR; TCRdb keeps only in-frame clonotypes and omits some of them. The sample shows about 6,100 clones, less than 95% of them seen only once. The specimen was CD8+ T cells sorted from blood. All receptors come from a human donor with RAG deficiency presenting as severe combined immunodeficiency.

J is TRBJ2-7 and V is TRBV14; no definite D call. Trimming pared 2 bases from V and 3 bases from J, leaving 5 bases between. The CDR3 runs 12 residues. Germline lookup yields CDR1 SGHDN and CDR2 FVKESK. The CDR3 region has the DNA TGTGCCAGCAGCCAAACAGACTACGAGCAGTACTTC. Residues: CASSQTDYEQYF.

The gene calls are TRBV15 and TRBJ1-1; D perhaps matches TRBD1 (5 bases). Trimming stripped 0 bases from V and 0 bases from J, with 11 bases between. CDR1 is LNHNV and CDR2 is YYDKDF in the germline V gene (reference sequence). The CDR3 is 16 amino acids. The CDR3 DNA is TGTGCCACCAGCAGAGAGGTGGGGCTGATGAACACTGAAGCTTTCTTT. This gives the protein CATSREVGLMNTEAFF.

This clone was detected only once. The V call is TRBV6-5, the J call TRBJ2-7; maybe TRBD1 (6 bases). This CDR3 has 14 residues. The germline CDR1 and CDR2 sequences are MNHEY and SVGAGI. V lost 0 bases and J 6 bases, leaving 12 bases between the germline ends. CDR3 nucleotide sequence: TGTGCCAGCAGTTACTCCCAGCGAGGGGGCGAGCAGTACTTC. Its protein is CASSYSQRGGEQYF.

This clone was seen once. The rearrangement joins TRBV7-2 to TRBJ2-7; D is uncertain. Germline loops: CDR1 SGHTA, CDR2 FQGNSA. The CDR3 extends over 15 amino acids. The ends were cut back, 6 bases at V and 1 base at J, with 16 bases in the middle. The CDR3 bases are TGTGCCAGCAGACGACCCTCAAGTCCGTCCTACGAGCAGTACTTC. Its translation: CASRRPSSPSYEQYF.

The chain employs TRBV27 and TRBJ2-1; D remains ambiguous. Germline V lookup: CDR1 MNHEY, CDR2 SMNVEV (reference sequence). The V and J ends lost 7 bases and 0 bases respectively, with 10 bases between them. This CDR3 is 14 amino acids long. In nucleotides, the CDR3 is TGTGCCAGCATGTACGGAAGCTCCTACAATGAGCAGTTCTTC. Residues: CASMYGSSYNEQFF.

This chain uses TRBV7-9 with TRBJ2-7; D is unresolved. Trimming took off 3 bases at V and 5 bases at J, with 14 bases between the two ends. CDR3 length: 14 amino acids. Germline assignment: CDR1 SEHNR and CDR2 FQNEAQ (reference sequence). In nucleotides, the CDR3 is TGTGCCAGCAGCTTGGGGTCTAGACCGCACGAGCAGTACTTC. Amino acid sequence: CASSLGSRPHEQYF.

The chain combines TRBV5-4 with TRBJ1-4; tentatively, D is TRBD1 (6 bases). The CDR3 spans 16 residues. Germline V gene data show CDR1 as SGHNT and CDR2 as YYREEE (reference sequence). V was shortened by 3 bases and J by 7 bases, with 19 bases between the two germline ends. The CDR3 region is CASSWGLGGGGEKLFF. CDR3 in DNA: TGTGCCAGCAGCTGGGGCCTAGGGGGAGGCGGTGAAAAACTGTTTTTT.

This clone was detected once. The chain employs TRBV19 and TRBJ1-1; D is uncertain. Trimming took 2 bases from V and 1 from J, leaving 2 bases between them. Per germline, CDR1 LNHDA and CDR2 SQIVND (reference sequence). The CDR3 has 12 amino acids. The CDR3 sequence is CASSIQNTEAFF. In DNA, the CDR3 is TGTGCCAGTAGTATACAGAACACTGAAGCTTTCTTT. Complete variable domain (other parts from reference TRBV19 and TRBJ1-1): DGGITQSPKYLFRKEGQNVTLSCEQNLNHDAMYWYRQDPGQGLRLIYYSQIVNDFQKGDIAEGYSVSREKKESFPLTVTSAQKNPTAFYLCASSIQNTEAFFGQGTRLTVV.

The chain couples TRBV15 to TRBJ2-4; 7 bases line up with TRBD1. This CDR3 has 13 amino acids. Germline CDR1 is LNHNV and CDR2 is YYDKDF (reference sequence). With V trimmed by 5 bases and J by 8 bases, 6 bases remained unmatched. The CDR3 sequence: CATSARQGDIQYF. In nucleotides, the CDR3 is TGTGCCACCAGCGCCCGACAGGGAGACATTCAGTACTTC.

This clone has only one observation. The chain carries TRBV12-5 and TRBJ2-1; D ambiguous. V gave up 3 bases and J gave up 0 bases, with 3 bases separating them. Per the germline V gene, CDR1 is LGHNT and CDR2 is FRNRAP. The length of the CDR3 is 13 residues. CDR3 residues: CASGLGSYNEQFF. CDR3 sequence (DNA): TGTGCTAGTGGTTTAGGCTCCTACAATGAGCAGTTCTTC. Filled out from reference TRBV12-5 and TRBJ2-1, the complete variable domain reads DARVTQTPRHKVTEMGQEVTMRCQPILGHNTVFWYRQTMMQGLELLAYFRNRAPLDDSGMPKDRFSAEMPDATLATLKIQPSEPRDSAVYFCASGLGSYNEQFFGPGTRLTVL.

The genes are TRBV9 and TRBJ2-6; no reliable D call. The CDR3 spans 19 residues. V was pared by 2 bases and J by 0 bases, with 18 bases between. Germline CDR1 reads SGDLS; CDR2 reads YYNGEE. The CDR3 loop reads CASSVAVGPPPSGANVLTF. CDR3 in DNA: TGTGCCAGCAGCGTGGCCGTAGGGCCTCCCCCCTCTGGGGCCAACGTCCTGACTTTC.

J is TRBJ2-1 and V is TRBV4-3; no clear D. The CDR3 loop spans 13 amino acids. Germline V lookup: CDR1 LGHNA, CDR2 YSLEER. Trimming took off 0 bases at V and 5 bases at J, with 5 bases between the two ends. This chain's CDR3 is CASSQDWDNEQFF. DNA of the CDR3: TGCGCCAGCAGCCAAGATTGGGACAATGAGCAGTTCTTC.

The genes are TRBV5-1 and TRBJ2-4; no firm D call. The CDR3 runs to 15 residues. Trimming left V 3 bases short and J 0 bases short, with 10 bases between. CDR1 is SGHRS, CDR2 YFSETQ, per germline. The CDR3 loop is CASSSGPIAKNIQYF. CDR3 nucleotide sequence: TGCGCCAGCAGCTCCGGACCCATAGCCAAAAACATTCAGTACTTC.

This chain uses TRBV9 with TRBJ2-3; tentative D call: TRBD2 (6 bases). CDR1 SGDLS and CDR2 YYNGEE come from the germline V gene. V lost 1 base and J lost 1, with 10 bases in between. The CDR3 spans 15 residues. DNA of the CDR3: TGTGCCAGCAGCGTACGGCGGGGAGGCACAGATACGCAGTATTTT. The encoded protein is CASSVRRGGTDTQYF.

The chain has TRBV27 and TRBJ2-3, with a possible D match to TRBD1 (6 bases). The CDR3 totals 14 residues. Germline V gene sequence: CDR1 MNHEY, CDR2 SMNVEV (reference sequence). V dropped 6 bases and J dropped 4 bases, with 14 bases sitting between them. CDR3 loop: CASSPRGRADTQYF. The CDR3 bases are TGTGCCAGCAGCCCCAGGGGTCGGGCAGATACGCAGTATTTT.

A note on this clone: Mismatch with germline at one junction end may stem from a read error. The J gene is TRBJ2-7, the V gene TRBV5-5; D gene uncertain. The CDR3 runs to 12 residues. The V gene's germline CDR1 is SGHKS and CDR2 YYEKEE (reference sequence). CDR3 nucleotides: TGTGCCAGCAGCCCCACCTCCTTCGAGCAGTACTTC. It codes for CASSPTSFEQYF.